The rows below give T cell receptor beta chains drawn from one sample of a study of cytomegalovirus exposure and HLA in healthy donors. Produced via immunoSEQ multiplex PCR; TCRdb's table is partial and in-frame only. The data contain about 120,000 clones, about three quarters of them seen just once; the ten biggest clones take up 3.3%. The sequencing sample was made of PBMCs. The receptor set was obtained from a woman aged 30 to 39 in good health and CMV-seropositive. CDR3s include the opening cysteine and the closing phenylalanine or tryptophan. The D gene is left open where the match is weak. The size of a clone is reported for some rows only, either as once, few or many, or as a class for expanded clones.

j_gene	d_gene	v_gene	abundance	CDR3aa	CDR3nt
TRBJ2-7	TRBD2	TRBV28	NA	CASNPGGLAGGAEQYF	TGTGCCAGCAATCCCGGCGGACTAGCGGGGGGTGCCGAGCAGTACTTC
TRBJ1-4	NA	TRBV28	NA	CASSEDSATNEKLFF	TGTGCCAGCAGCGAGGACAGTGCAACTAATGAAAAACTGTTTTTT
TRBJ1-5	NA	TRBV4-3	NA	CASSPKVAWGGTHQPQHF	TGCGCCAGCAGCCCCAAGGTTGCGTGGGGAGGGACTCATCAGCCCCAGCATTTT
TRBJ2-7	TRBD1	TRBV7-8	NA	CASSPRDSSYEQYF	TGTGCCAGCAGCCCTCGGGACAGCTCCTACGAGCAGTACTTC
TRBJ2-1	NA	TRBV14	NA	CASSRTANEQFF	TGTGCCAGCAGCCGTACAGCCAATGAGCAGTTCTTC
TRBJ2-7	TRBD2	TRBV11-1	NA	CASSYGLAGGRGEQYF	TGTGCCAGCAGCTACGGTCTAGCGGGGGGGCGAGGCGAGCAGTACTTC
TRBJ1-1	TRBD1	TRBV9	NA	CASGGAMTGHQGNTEAFF	TGTGCCAGCGGAGGGGCCATGACAGGGCACCAAGGGAACACTGAAGCTTTCTTT
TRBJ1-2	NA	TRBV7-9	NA	CSSSLEISGYTF	TGTTCCAGCAGCTTAGAAATTAGTGGCTACACCTTC
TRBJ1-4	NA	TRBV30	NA	CAWSVGGSNEKLFF	TGTGCCTGGAGTGTAGGCGGCTCTAATGAAAAACTGTTTTTT
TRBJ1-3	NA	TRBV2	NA	CARGGGNTIYF	TGTGCCAGGGGGGGTGGAAACACCATATATTTT
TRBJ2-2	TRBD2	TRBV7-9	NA	CASSPGTSGGSNTGELFF	TGTGCCAGCAGCCCCGGGACTAGCGGGGGGTCGAACACCGGGGAGCTGTTTTTT
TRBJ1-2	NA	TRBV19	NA	CASHRQDGYGYTF	TGTGCCAGTCATCGACAGGACGGCTATGGCTACACCTTC
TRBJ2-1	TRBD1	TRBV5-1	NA	CASSPWTGGLYNEQFF	TGCGCCAGCAGCCCATGGACAGGGGGCCTGTATAATGAGCAGTTCTTC
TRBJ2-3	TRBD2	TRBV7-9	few	CSSSLARGGSTDTQYF	TGTTCCAGCAGCTTAGCGCGGGGGGGGAGCACAGATACGCAGTATTTT
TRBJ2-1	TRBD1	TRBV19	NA	CASSSHRQGAGNEQFF	TGTGCCAGTAGTAGCCACCGACAGGGGGCCGGCAATGAGCAGTTCTTC
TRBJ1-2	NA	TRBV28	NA	CASSFTGAYHGYTF	TGTGCCAGCAGTTTCACTGGGGCGTATCATGGCTACACCTTC
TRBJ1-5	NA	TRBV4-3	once	CASSQVSGRGPQHF	TGCGCCAGCAGCCAAGTTTCGGGGAGGGGACCCCAGCATTTT
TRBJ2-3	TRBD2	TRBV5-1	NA	CASSFGLAGETDTQYF	TGCGCCAGCAGCTTTGGACTAGCGGGGGAAACAGATACGCAGTATTTT
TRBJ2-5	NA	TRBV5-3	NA	CARSRAGQSQETQYF	TGTGCCAGAAGCAGAGCCGGACAGTCCCAAGAGACCCAGTACTTC
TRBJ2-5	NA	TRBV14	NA	CASSHLPGSSQETQYF	TGTGCCAGCAGCCACCTCCCCGGTTCAAGCCAAGAGACCCAGTACTTC
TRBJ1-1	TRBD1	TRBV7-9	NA	CASSLSQGVTEAFF	TGTGCCAGCAGCTTGTCACAGGGGGTCACTGAAGCTTTCTTT
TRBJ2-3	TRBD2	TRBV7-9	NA	CASSQPERGRVTDTQYF	TGTGCCAGCAGCCAACCCGAGCGGGGCCGGGTCACAGATACGCAGTATTTT
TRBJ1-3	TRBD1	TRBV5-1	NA	CASSLGQGGGNTIYF	TGCGCCAGCAGCTTGGGACAGGGTGGTGGAAACACCATATATTTT
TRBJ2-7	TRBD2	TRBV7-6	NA	CASSLFPSGGFYEQYF	TGTGCCAGCAGCTTATTTCCTAGCGGGGGGTTTTACGAGCAGTACTTC
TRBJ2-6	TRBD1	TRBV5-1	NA	CASSQTGAGANVLTF	TGCGCCAGCAGCCAAACAGGGGCTGGGGCCAACGTCCTGACTTTC
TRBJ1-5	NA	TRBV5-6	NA	CASSLWGGDRYSNQPQHF	TGTGCCAGCAGCTTGTGGGGGGGTGACAGGTATAGCAATCAGCCCCAGCATTTT
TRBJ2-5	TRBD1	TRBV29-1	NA	CSVDRTGGSETQYF	TGCAGCGTCGACAGGACAGGGGGATCGGAGACCCAGTACTTC
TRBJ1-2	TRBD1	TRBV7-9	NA	CSSSSLGTATYGYTF	TGTTCCAGCAGCTCCCTCGGGACAGCTACCTATGGCTACACCTTC
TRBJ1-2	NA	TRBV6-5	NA	CASSYGRETYGYTF	TGTGCCAGCAGTTACGGCCGGGAGACCTATGGCTACACCTTC
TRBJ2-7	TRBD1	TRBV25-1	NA	CASSHRTGGSYEQYF	TGTGCCAGCAGTCATAGGACAGGGGGCTCCTACGAGCAGTACTTC
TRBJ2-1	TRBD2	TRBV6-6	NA	CASSLGTSGSNEQFF	TGTGCCAGCAGTCTCGGGACTAGCGGGTCGAATGAGCAGTTCTTC
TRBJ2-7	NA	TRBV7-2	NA	CASSLVGGAPYEQYF	TGTGCCAGCAGCTTAGTTGGCGGGGCCCCCTACGAGCAGTACTTC
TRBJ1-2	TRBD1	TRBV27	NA	CASSRGFGQAYGYTF	TGTGCCAGCAGTAGGGGCTTCGGACAGGCCTATGGCTACACCTTC
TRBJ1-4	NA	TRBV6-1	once	CAKNGHEKLFF	TGTGCCAAAAATGGCCATGAAAAACTGTTTTTT
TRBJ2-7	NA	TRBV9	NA	CASSPGSFYEQYF	TGTGCCAGCAGCCCCGGGTCATTTTACGAGCAGTACTTC
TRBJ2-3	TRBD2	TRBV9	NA	CASSVGLAAESDAQYF	TGTGCCAGCAGCGTAGGGCTAGCGGCGGAATCAGATGCGCAGTATTTT
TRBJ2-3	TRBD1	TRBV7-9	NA	CASSLGTGPDTQYF	TGTGCCAGCAGCCTCGGGACAGGGCCAGATACGCAGTATTTT
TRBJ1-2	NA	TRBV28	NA	CASSQPPGRVGYTF	TGTGCCAGCAGCCAACCTCCGGGCAGGGTCGGCTACACCTTC
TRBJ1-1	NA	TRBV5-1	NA	CASSLEQGGTEAFF	TGCGCCAGCAGCTTGGAGCAGGGAGGCACTGAAGCTTTCTTT
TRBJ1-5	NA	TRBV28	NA	CASTRTGWQPQHF	TGTGCCAGCACTCGAACAGGCTGGCAGCCCCAGCATTTT
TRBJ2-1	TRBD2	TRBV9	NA	CASSVGSAGGRFNEQFF	TGTGCCAGCAGCGTAGGGTCGGCGGGGGGGCGGTTCAATGAGCAGTTCTTC
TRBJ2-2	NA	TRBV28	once	CASTGGGLTGELFF	TGTGCCTCTACAGGGGGGGGCCTGACCGGGGAGCTGTTTTTT
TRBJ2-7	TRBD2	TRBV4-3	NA	CASSQYLAGGSYEQYF	TGCGCCAGCAGCCAATATCTAGCGGGGGGCTCCTACGAGCAGTACTTC
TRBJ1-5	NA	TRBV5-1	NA	CASSAFLNQPQHF	TGCGCCAGCAGCGCGTTTCTAAATCAGCCCCAGCATTTT
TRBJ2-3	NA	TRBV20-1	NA	CSAGHADTQYF	TGCAGTGCTGGACATGCAGATACGCAGTATTTT
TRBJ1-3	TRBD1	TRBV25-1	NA	CASSPLDRAYGNTIYF	TGTGCCAGCAGTCCCCTCGACAGGGCCTATGGAAACACCATATATTTT
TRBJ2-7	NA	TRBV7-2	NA	CASSTGWGKGAYEQYF	TGTGCCAGCAGCACGGGTTGGGGTAAGGGAGCCTACGAGCAGTACTTC
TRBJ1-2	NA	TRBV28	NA	CASSQGHYGYTF	TGTGCCAGCAGTCAGGGGCACTATGGCTACACCTTC
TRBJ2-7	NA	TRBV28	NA	CASSTGQWGAYEQYF	TGTGCCAGCAGTACGGGACAGTGGGGGGCCTACGAGCAGTACTTC